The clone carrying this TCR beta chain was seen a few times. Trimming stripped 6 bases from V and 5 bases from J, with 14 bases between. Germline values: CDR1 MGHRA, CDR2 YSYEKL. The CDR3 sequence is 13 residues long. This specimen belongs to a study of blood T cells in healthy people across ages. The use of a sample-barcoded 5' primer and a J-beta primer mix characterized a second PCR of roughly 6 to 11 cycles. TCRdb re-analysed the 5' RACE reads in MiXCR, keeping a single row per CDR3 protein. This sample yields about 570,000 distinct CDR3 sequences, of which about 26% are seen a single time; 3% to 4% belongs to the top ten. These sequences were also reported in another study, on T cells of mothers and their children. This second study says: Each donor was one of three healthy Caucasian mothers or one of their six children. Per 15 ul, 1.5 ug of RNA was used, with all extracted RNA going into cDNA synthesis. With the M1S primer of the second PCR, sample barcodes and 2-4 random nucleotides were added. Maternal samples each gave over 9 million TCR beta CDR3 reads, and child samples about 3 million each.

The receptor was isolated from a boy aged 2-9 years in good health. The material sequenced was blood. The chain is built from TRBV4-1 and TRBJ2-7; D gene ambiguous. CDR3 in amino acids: CASSPIVRDEQYF. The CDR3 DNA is TGCGCCAGCAGTCCAATCGTACGTGACGAGCAGTACTTC.